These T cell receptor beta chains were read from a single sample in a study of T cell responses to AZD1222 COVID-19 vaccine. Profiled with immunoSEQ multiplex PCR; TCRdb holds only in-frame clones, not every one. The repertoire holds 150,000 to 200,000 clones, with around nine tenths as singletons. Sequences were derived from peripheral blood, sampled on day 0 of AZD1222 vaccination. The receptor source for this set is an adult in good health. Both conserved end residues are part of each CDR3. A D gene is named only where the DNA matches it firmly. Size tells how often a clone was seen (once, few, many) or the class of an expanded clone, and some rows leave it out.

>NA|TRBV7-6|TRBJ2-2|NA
CASSSTVTGELFF
TGTGCCAGCAGCTCGACAGTCACCGGGGAGCTGTTTTTT
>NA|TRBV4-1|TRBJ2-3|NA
CASSPHLGGAGSDTQYF
TGCGCCAGCAGCCCGCATCTAGGCGGGGCAGGCTCAGATACGCAGTATTTT
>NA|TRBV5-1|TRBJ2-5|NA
CASSLDGWETQYF
TGCGCCAGCAGCTTGGACGGCTGGGAGACCCAGTACTTC
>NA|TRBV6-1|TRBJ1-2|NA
CASSDIEGIYGYTF
TGTGCCAGCAGTGACATTGAGGGGATCTATGGCTACACCTTC
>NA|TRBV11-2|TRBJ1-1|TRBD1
CASSLGKGYRGQNTEAFF
TGTGCCAGCAGCTTAGGAAAGGGTTACAGGGGGCAGAACACTGAAGCTTTCTTT
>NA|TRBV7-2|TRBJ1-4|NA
CASSPGGVMRSGLFF
TGTGCCAGCAGCCCCGGCGGGGTCATGAGGAGTGGCCTGTTTTTT
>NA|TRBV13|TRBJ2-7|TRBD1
CASSLWDRGYEQYF
TGTGCCAGCAGCTTGTGGGACAGGGGCTACGAGCAGTACTTC
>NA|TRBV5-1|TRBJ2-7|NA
CASSLEQGYEQYF
TGCGCCAGCAGCTTGGAACAGGGCTACGAGCAGTACTTC
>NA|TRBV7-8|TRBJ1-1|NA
CASSLGGGNTEAFF
TGTGCCAGCAGCTTAGGGGGAGGGAACACTGAAGCTTTCTTT
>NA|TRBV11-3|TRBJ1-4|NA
CASSVAGGATNEKLFF
TGTGCCAGCAGCGTAGCCGGAGGAGCAACTAATGAAAAACTGTTTTTT
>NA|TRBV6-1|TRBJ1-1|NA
CASSEAGRMNTEAFF
TGTGCCAGCAGTGAAGCCGGACGGATGAACACTGAAGCTTTCTTT
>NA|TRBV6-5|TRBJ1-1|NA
CASSYKGDVFGTEAFF
TGTGCCAGCAGTTACAAGGGGGACGTTTTTGGCACTGAAGCTTTCTTT
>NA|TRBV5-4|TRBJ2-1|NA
CASSLVPGSYNEQFF
TGTGCCAGCAGCTTGGTTCCGGGGTCCTACAATGAGCAGTTCTTC
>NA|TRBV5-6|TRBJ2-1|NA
CASTKLVHEQFF
TGTGCCAGTACTAAACTAGTGCATGAGCAGTTCTTC
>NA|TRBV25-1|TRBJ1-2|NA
CASSDRGDRGYGYTF
TGTGCCAGCAGTGACCGGGGCGATCGAGGGTATGGCTACACCTTC
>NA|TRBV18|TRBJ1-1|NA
CASSYDRSNTEAFF
TGTGCCAGCTCATATGACAGATCGAACACTGAAGCTTTCTTT
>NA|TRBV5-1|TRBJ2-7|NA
CASSFWESSYEQYF
TGCGCCAGCAGCTTTTGGGAAAGCTCCTACGAGCAGTACTTC
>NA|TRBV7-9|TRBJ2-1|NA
CASSPLGSFEQFF
TGTGCCAGCAGCCCACTGGGTTCTTTTGAGCAGTTCTTC
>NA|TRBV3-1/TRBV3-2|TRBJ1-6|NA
CASSDRDNSPLHF
TGTGCCAGCAGCGATCGAGATAATTCACCCCTCCACTTT
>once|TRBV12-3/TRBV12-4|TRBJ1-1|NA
CASILGGTSEAFF
TGTGCCAGCATCCTTGGCGGGACGTCTGAAGCTTTCTTT
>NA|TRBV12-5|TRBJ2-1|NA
CASGLSSSEQFF
TGTGCTAGTGGTCTCTCTAGTTCTGAGCAGTTCTTC
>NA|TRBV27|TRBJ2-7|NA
CASSFSRGREQYF
TGTGCCAGCAGTTTTAGCAGGGGCCGCGAGCAGTACTTC
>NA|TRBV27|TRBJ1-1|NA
CASSSTSRGIFMNTEAFF
TGTGCCAGCAGTTCTACCAGTAGGGGGATTTTCATGAACACTGAAGCTTTCTTT
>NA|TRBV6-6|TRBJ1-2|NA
CASTRGGDNYGYTF
TGTGCCAGCACCCGAGGGGGGGATAACTATGGCTACACCTTC
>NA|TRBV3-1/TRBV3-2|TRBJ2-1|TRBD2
CASSRTSGTSSYNEQFF
TGTGCCAGCAGTCGGACTAGCGGGACTAGCTCCTACAATGAGCAGTTCTTC
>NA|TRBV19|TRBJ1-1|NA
CASSRENRFENTEAFF
TGTGCCAGTAGTCGTGAAAATAGGTTTGAGAACACTGAAGCTTTCTTT
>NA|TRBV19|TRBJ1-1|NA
CASSYRQTLEAFF
TGTGCCAGTAGTTATCGGCAGACCCTTGAAGCTTTCTTT
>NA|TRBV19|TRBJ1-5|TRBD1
CASNPPRGQGRGGNQPQHF
TGTGCCAGTAACCCCCCTCGGGGACAGGGCAGGGGTGGCAATCAGCCCCAGCATTTT
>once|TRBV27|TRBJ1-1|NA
CASSPRGGLVNTEAFF
TGTGCCAGCAGTCCCCGGGGGGGGCTAGTAAACACTGAAGCTTTCTTT
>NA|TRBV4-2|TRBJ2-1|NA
CASSQEHEAYNEQFF
TGTGCCAGCAGCCAAGAGCATGAAGCGTACAATGAGCAGTTCTTC
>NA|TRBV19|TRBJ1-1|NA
CASSVTGPNTEAFF
TGTGCCAGTAGTGTGACAGGACCGAACACTGAAGCTTTCTTT
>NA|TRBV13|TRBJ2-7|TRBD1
CASSSGQGSYEQYF
TGTGCCAGCAGCTCCGGACAGGGCTCCTACGAGCAGTACTTC
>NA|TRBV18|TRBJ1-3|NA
CASSPRQVIDTIYF
TGTGCCAGCTCACCACGGCAGGTCATCGACACCATATATTTT
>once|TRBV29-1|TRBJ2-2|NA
CSATGDGSGELFF
TGCAGCGCGACAGGAGACGGTTCCGGGGAGCTGTTTTTT
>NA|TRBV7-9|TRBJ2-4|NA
CASSYGLTSAF
TGTGCCAGCAGCTATGGACTAACCAGTGCCTTC
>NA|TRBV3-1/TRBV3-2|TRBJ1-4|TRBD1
CASWVRSDRVWEKLFF
TGTGCCAGCTGGGTAAGATCGGACAGGGTATGGGAAAAACTGTTTTTT
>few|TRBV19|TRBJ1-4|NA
CASRSGTATNEKLFF
TGTGCCAGTAGATCAGGGACGGCGACTAATGAAAAACTGTTTTTT
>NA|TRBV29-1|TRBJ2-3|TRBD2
CSVVSRSGRRTDTQYF
TGCAGCGTTGTCTCGAGAAGCGGGAGGAGGACAGATACGCAGTATTTT
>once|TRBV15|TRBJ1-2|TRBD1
CATSPLLGQGAVNGYTF
TGTGCCACCAGCCCCTTGTTGGGACAGGGGGCGGTCAATGGCTACACCTTC
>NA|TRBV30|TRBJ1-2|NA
CAWSVHTAGYGYTF
TGTGCCTGGAGTGTGCATACGGCAGGCTATGGCTACACCTTC
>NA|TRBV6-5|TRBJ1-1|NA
CASRESTGKTEAFF
TGTGCCAGCAGGGAGAGCACGGGGAAAACTGAAGCTTTCTTT
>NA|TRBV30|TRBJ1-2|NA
CAWSVMGGASGYTF
TGTGCCTGGAGTGTAATGGGGGGCGCGAGTGGCTACACCTTC